This is a list of T cell receptor beta chains from one sample in a study of technical replicates of blood from four donors. The repertoire was sequenced with immunoSEQ multiplex PCR; TCRdb's copy has only in-frame clones and lacks some. The sample consists of about 88,000 clones, around 94% of them appearing once. The sample consisted of T cells isolated from PBMCs. The receptors stem from a human donor in good health. The CDR3 runs from the conserved cysteine through the conserved F or W. D genes are given only for firm matches.

>TRBV6-5|TRBJ1-3|-
CASSYGPGESGNTIYF
TGTGCCAGCAGTTACGGCCCGGGGGAATCTGGAAACACCATATATTTT
>TRBV6-1|TRBJ2-7|-
CASRFRDSQNEQYF
TGTGCCAGCAGATTCCGGGACTCACAAAACGAGCAGTACTTC
>TRBV15|TRBJ2-2|TRBD2
CATSRYRRTSGGCLSGELFF
TGTGCCACCAGCAGATACCGTCGGACTAGCGGGGGTTGCTTGTCCGGGGAGCTGTTTTTT
>TRBV7-3|TRBJ2-2|-
CASSFNRVGTGELFF
TGTGCCAGCAGCTTCAACAGGGTGGGGACCGGGGAGCTGTTTTTT
>TRBV12-5|TRBJ1-2|TRBD1
CASSRDSYGYTF
TGTGCTAGTTCCCGGGACAGTTATGGCTACACCTTC
>TRBV7-6|TRBJ2-5|-
CASSLALDSWETQYF
TGTGCCAGCAGCTTAGCGCTGGACAGTTGGGAGACCCAGTACTTC
>TRBV27|TRBJ2-7|TRBD1
CASSYTDRSSYEQYF
TGTGCCAGCAGTTACACGGACAGGAGCTCCTACGAGCAGTACTTC
>TRBV7-9|TRBJ2-3|TRBD2
CASSLGGGAKDTQYF
TGTGCCAGCAGCTTGGGCGGGGGGGCGAAAGATACGCAGTATTTT
>TRBV5-1|TRBJ1-2|-
CASSFQGPYGYTF
TGCGCCAGCAGCTTTCAGGGCCCCTATGGCTACACCTTC
>TRBV19|TRBJ2-3|-
CASSTPRGLVGTDTQYF
TGTGCCAGTAGTACCCCCCGAGGGTTGGTGGGCACAGATACGCAGTATTTT
>TRBV5-1|TRBJ2-5|-
CASSFGAGQETQYF
TGCGCCAGCAGCTTCGGAGCCGGTCAAGAGACCCAGTACTTC